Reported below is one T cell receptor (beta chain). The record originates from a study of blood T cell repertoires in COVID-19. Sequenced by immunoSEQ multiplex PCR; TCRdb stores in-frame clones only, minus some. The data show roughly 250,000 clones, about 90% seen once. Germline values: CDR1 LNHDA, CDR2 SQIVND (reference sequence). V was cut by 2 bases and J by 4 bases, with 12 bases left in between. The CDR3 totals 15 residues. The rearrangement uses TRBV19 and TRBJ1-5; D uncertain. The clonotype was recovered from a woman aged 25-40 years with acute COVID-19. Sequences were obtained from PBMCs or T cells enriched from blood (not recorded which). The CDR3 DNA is TGTGCCAGTAGTATACGGGTCCGCCTTAATCAGCCCCAGCATTTT. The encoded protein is CASSIRVRLNQPQHF.